This T cell receptor beta chain came from a study of T cell responses to AZD1222 COVID-19 vaccine. Study-level findings and limits: Per reports, nearly half of all spike-specific TCRs target regions that are unmutated in variants. A rise in Spike-specific TCR breadth and depth followed two AZD1222 doses.

A note on this clone: As yet, its antigen is unknown.

The repertoire was sequenced with immunoSEQ multiplex PCR; TCRdb's copy has only in-frame clones and lacks some. The repertoire holds more than 140,000 clones, with around 89% as singletons. The CDR3 extends over 17 amino acids. Germline CDR1 reads SQVTM; CDR2 reads ANQGSEA. Trimming removed 4 bases from V and 5 bases from J; junction bases left unmatched: 13. Specimen: peripheral blood, collected on day 0 of AZD1222 vaccination. This TCR was recovered from an adult in good health. The V and J genes are TRBV29-1 and TRBJ2-2; 10 positions match TRBD2. CDR3 sequence: CSVGRASGSVGTGELFF. For the CDR3, the DNA is TGCAGCGTTGGGCGGGCTAGCGGGAGTGTCGGTACCGGGGAGCTGTTTTTT.